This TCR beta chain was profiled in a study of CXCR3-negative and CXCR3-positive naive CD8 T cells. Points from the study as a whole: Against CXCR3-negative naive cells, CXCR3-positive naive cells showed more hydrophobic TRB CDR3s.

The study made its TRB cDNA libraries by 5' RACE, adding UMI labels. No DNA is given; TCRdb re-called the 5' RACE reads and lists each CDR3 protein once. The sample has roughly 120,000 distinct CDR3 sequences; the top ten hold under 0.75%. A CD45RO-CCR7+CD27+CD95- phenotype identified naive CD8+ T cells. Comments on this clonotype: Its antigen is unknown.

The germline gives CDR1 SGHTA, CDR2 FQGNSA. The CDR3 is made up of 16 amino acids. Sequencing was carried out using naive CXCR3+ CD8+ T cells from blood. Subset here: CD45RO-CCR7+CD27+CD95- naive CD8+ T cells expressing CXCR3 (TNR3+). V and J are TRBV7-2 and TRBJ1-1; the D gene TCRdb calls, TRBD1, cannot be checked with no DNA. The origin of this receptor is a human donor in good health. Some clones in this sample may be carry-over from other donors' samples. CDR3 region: CASSLVEGQWDTEAFF.